Shown below are 20 T cell receptor beta chains from a single sample sequenced in a study of CD8 T cells in ankylosing spondylitis. TCRdb re-called the 5' RACE reads through MiXCR, storing one row per CDR3 protein. Among 220,000 or so distinct CDR3 sequences listed, 10% were seen once. The sample comprised blood, either unsorted or a sorted T cell fraction (not recorded which). The receptors were gathered from a male donor with ankylosing spondylitis or in good health (not recorded which).

This clonotype was counted only a few times. V and J are TRBV12-3 or TRBV12-4 and TRBJ2-3; D not resolved. CDR3 length equals 17 residues. With 2 bases removed from V and 0 bases from J, the gap between germline ends came to 15 bases. CDR3 sequence reads: CASSLSAQSSSTDTQYF. CDR3 in DNA: TGTGCCAGCAGTTTATCGGCTCAATCCTCTAGCACAGATACGCAGTATTTT.

This clonotype was observed a few times. The genes are TRBV11-1 and TRBJ1-6; 8 nucleotides match TRBD1. CDR3 length equals 14 residues. Germline CDR1 is SGHAT and CDR2 is FQDESV (reference sequence). V lost 4 bases and J lost 10; bases outside the gene matches: 6. The CDR3 DNA follows: TGTGCCAGCAGCTCCGGACAGGGTGGATCACCCCTCCACTTT. Protein product: CASSSGQGGSPLHF.

This clonotype has at least ten counts. The J gene is TRBJ1-5, the V gene TRBV5-5; D is ambiguous. Trimming stripped 3 bases from V and 0 bases from J, with 7 bases between. The CDR3 has 14 amino acids. Germline-derived CDR1 and CDR2 are SGHKS and YYEKEE (reference sequence). The CDR3 DNA reads TGTGCCAGCAGCTCCGAGGGTAGCAATCAGCCCCAGCATTTT. This translates into CASSSEGSNQPQHF. Full variable domain (missing parts from reference TRBV5-5 and TRBJ1-5): DAGVTQSPTHLIKTRGQQVTLRCSPISGHKSVSWYQQVLGQGPQFIFQYYEKEERGRGNFPDRFSARQFPNYSSELNVNALLLGDSALYLCASSSEGSNQPQHFGDGTRLSIL.

Notes on this clonotype: One base away lies a much larger clone, so this may be a sequencing read error. This sequence joins TRBV12-3 or TRBV12-4 and TRBJ2-1; 8 positions agree with TRBD1. This CDR3 comprises 15 residues. In nucleotides, the CDR3 is TGTGTCAGCAGTTTAAACAATGACAGGGGCAATGAGCAGTTCTTC. Translated, it gives CVSSLNNDRGNEQFF.

This clonotype was found many times. The chain joins TRBV7-9 to TRBJ1-5, with D tentatively TRBD1 (6 bases). The CDR3 runs 15 residues. The ends were cut back, 1 base at V and 5 bases at J, with 12 bases in the middle. In germline, CDR1 is SEHNR, CDR2 FQNEAQ (reference sequence). The chain's CDR3 is CASSLERGIDQPQHF. CDR3 coding DNA: TGTGCCAGCAGCTTAGAGAGGGGGATTGATCAGCCCCAGCATTTT. Full variable domain (missing parts from reference TRBV7-9 and TRBJ1-5): DTGVSQNPRHKITKRGQNVTFRCDPISEHNRLYWYRQTLGQGPEFLTYFQNEAQLEKSRLLSDRFSAERPKGSFSTLEIQRTEQGDSAMYLCASSLERGIDQPQHFGDGTRLSIL.

This clonotype appeared many times. CDR3 protein: CASSPTGVAYNEQFF. The CDR3 bases are TGTGCCAGCAGCCCCACCGGTGTAGCCTACAATGAGCAGTTCTTC. V is TRBV7-3 and J is TRBJ2-1; no clear D gene. The CDR3 is 15 amino acids. Germline V gives CDR1 SGHTA, CDR2 FQGTGA. V lost 5 bases to trimming and J lost 2 bases, with 13 bases between them.

The sample holds many counts of this clonotype. The chain carries TRBV29-1 and TRBJ1-2; a possible D gene is TRBD1 (6 bases). CDR3 size: 11 residues. CDR1 is SQVTM, CDR2 ANQGSEA, per germline. V was trimmed by 7 bases and J by 8 bases, leaving 14 bases between them. CDR3 DNA: TGCAGCGACTACAGGGTTAGGGGCTACACCTTC. Translation: CSDYRVRGYTF.

This clonotype has more than one count but fewer than ten. V and J are TRBV15 and TRBJ2-1, with 8 bases lining up with TRBD2. The CDR3 contains 16 residues. V dropped 5 bases and J dropped 8; count of bases not matched to a gene: 14. Germline V gives CDR1 LNHNV, CDR2 YYDKDF (reference sequence). This chain's CDR3 is CATSGPGLEIIDEQFF. The CDR3 coding sequence is TGTGCCACCAGCGGACCGGGACTAGAAATAATAGATGAGCAGTTCTTC. Full variable domain (remainder filled in from reference TRBV15 and TRBJ2-1): DAMVIQNPRYQVTQFGKPVTLSCSQTLNHNVMYWYQQKSSQAPKLLFHYYDKDFNNEADTPDNFQSRRPNTSFCFLDIRSPGLGDTAMYLCATSGPGLEIIDEQFFGPGTRLTVL.

This clonotype was seen only a few times. This rearrangement joins TRBV18 to TRBJ1-4; D is uncertain. The CDR3 covers 14 residues. Germline V gene data show CDR1 as KGHSH and CDR2 as LQKENI. The V end lost 2 bases, the J end lost 4 bases, and 8 bases lay between the germline ends. The CDR3 DNA is TGTGCCAGCTCACCAAGATCCATTAATGAAAAACTGTTTTTT. This encodes CASSPRSINEKLFF.

Many counts were recorded for this clonotype. This chain connects TRBV15 to TRBJ1-5; D gene unclear. The CDR3 loop spans 13 amino acids. Germline loops: CDR1 LNHNV, CDR2 YYDKDF (reference sequence). The V gene lost 6 bases and the J gene lost 5 bases, with 11 bases spanning the gap. CDR3 amino acids: CATRTDGYQPQHF. CDR3 DNA sequence: TGTGCCACCAGAACCGACGGTTATCAGCCCCAGCATTTT.

This clonotype was seen repeatedly, ten times or more. J is TRBJ1-2 and V is TRBV27; 7 positions agree with TRBD1. Germline CDR1 reads MNHEY; CDR2 reads SMNVEV (reference sequence). V lost 9 bases, J lost 6 bases, and 10 bases stayed unmatched. The CDR3 loop spans 13 amino acids. CDR3 residues: CARTGTETDGYTF. For the CDR3, the DNA is TGTGCCAGAACCGGGACAGAGACCGATGGCTACACCTTC.

Ten or more counts support this clonotype. The chain recombines TRBV2 with TRBJ2-1; D uncertain. CDR1 and CDR2 from the germline V gene are SNHLY and FYNNEI. The CDR3 is 11 amino acids. Trimming stripped 4 bases from V and 4 bases from J, with 2 bases between. CDR3 region: CASSGYNEQFF. For the CDR3, the DNA is TGTGCCAGCAGTGGGTACAATGAGCAGTTCTTC. Together with reference TRBV2 and TRBJ2-1, the CDR3 gives the full variable domain: EPEVTQTPSHQVTQMGQEVILRCVPISNHLYFYWYRQILGQKVEFLVSFYNNEISEKSEIFDDQFSVERPDGSNFTLKIRSTKLEDSAMYFCASSGYNEQFFGPGTRLTVL.

This clonotype was found many times. This chain uses TRBV29-1 with TRBJ2-3; D is ambiguous. The CDR3 is 13 amino acids. CDR1 SQVTM and CDR2 ANQGSEA come from the germline V gene. V was clipped by 7 bases and J by 2 bases, with 13 bases between them. The CDR3 bases are TGCAGCGCCTCACCGCCTCCCACAGATACGCAGTATTTT. This sequence encodes CSASPPPTDTQYF.

This clonotype was counted at least ten times. The chain is built from TRBV7-2 and TRBJ1-2, with a possible D match to TRBD1 (6 bases). Per the germline V gene, CDR1 is SGHTA and CDR2 is FQGNSA. This CDR3 has 13 residues. V lost 3 bases and J 8 bases, leaving 13 bases between the germline ends. The CDR3 here is CASSFYREPGYTF. CDR3 DNA: TGTGCCAGCAGCTTTTACAGGGAACCCGGCTACACCTTC.

As regards this clonotype: A much larger clone is a single base away; this may be a read error. This chain links TRBV5-6 with TRBJ1-1; no reliable D call. The length of the CDR3 is 16 residues. Germline V gives CDR1 SGHDT, CDR2 YYEEEE. CDR3 protein: CASSTNYEHWNTEDFF. The CDR3 region has the DNA TGTGCCAGCAGCACCAATTATGAGCATTGGAACACTGAAGATTTCTTT.

This clonotype was found many times. The chain has TRBV4-2 and TRBJ1-2; 7 positions agree with TRBD1. Germline trimming cut 1 base from V and 3 bases from J; bases unmatched to any gene: 8. This CDR3 spans 16 amino acids. Germline V gene sequence: CDR1 LGHNA, CDR2 YNFKEQ. CDR3: CASSQGTGTEYYGYTF. The CDR3 nucleotides read TGTGCCAGCAGCCAAGGGACCGGGACAGAGTACTATGGCTACACCTTC.

This clonotype showed up many times. The chain carries TRBV7-8 and TRBJ2-2, with D perhaps matching TRBD1 or TRBD2 (5 bases each). Per the germline V gene, CDR1 is SGHVS and CDR2 is FQNEAQ. Trimming pared 4 bases from V and 5 bases from J, leaving 11 bases between. CDR3 length: 14 residues. CDR3 residues: CASSSGPDTGELFF. CDR3 nucleotide sequence: TGTGCCAGCAGCTCGGGACCGGATACCGGGGAGCTGTTTTTT.

V and J are TRBV7-9 and TRBJ1-1; TRBD1 is a possible D gene (5 bases). Trimming removed 10 bases from V and 2 bases from J, with 17 bases in between. This CDR3 has 14 residues. Germline V gene data show CDR1 as SEHNR and CDR2 as FQNEAQ (reference sequence). This CDR3 reads CANRSGTTNTEAFF. The CDR3, as DNA: TGTGCCAACCGGAGCGGGACCACAAACACTGAAGCTTTCTTT.

Worth noting for this clonotype: Relative to the germline gene, one junction end is altered; a read error may explain this. This chain uses TRBV5-1 with TRBJ2-2, with a weak D call TRBD1 (6 bases). The CDR3 is made up of 15 amino acids. Germline-derived CDR1 and CDR2 are SGHRS and YFSETQ. CDR3 residues: CAISPIQGPSGELFF. Written as DNA, the CDR3 is TGCGCCATCAGCCCGATACAGGGCCCCTCCGGGGAGCTGTTTTTT. The complete variable domain, with remaining parts taken from reference TRBV5-1 and TRBJ2-2, reads KAGVTQTPRYLIKTRGQQVTLSCSPISGHRSVSWYQQTPGQGLQFLFEYFSETQRNKGNFPGRFSGRQFSNSRSEMNVSTLELGDSALYLCAISPIQGPSGELFFGEGSRLTVL.

This clonotype was detected ten times or more. CDR3 nucleotides: TGCGCCAGCAGCTTGGCGTCCTTTTCCACCGGGGAGCTGTTTTTT. It specifies CASSLASFSTGELFF. The V and J genes are TRBV5-1 and TRBJ2-2; no firm D call. V lost 0 bases to trimming and J lost 4 bases, with 10 bases between them. The CDR3 has 15 amino acids. The germline gives CDR1 SGHRS, CDR2 YFSETQ.